This T cell receptor beta chain comes out of a study of shared clonotypes between healthy human individuals. Regarding the study as a whole: Generally, estimated richness proved larger in naive subsets than it did in memory subsets. Represented diversity (both genetic and exposure-history) was limited by the small number of donors.

Libraries were prepared by immunoSEQ multiplex PCR; TCRdb keeps only in-frame clonotypes and omits some of them. The data hold hundreds of thousands of clones, with 95% to 96% observed a single time. Note on this clone: Its target is unknown.

Naive CD8 cells, CD45RO-negative and positively selected for CCR7, excluded terminally differentiated effector memory CD45RA+ cells. Trimming shortened V by 3 bases and J by 4 bases, and 6 bases separated the two germline ends. The germline V gene has CDR1 SGHDN and CDR2 FVKESK. This CDR3 has 12 amino acids. Sample: naive CD8+ T cells sorted from blood. This TCR was recovered from a woman in her 30s in good health. The V and J genes are TRBV14 and TRBJ1-2; D uncertain. The CDR3 protein is CASSQGAYGYTF. The CDR3 bases are TGTGCCAGCAGCCAGGGTGCCTATGGCTACACCTTC.